Each of the 15 T cell receptor beta chains below was sequenced from the same sample in a study of CXCR3-negative and CXCR3-positive naive CD8 T cells. The authors made the TRB cDNA libraries by 5' RACE using UMI labels. TCRdb re-called the 5' RACE reads, yielding one record per CDR3 amino acid sequence without DNA. The table lists about 40,000 distinct CDR3 sequences, with more than 7% in the top ten. Sequenced input: memory CD8+ T cells from blood. These receptors all stem from a human donor in good health. Some clones in this sample may be carry-over from other donors' samples.

The V call is TRBV7-9, the J call TRBJ1-5; TCRdb names TRBD1, which stays unverified in the absence of DNA. Germline CDR1 reads SEHNR; CDR2 reads FQNEAQ (reference sequence). The CDR3 loop spans 12 amino acids. The chain's CDR3 is CASSAGIQPQHF.

This sequence joins TRBV28 and TRBJ1-5; without DNA, the TCRdb call of TRBD1 cannot be checked. There are 14 residues in the CDR3. Germline V gene sequence: CDR1 MDHEN, CDR2 SYDVKM. This chain's CDR3 is CASSLRQGNQPQHF.

The chain joins TRBV6-6 to TRBJ2-6; as DNA is missing, the TRBD1 call by TCRdb cannot be tested. The CDR3 length is 18 residues. CDR1 and CDR2 from the germline V gene are MNHNY and SVGAGI (reference sequence). The CDR3 loop is CASSPQQGGSSGANVLTF.

The chain carries TRBV6-5 and TRBJ1-1. The germline V gene encodes CDR1 MNHEY and CDR2 SVGAGI. This CDR3 contains 13 residues. The CDR3: CASQLGLNTEAFF.

V is TRBV12-3 or TRBV12-4 and J is TRBJ2-7; checking the TCRdb D call of TRBD1 is not possible without DNA. The CDR3 contains 13 residues. The CDR3: CASSPTGGYEQYF.

The chain links TRBV20-1 to TRBJ2-5; there is no DNA to check the TCRdb D call of TRBD2. This CDR3 has 16 amino acids. Germline V gives CDR1 DFQATT, CDR2 SNEGSKA (reference sequence). This CDR3 is CSAVPRLADPQETQYF.

The chain employs TRBV4-3 and TRBJ2-2; with no DNA, the TCRdb D assignment of TRBD2 cannot be verified. The V gene's germline CDR1 is LGHNA and CDR2 YSLEER. The CDR3 is 17 amino acids. Here the CDR3 reads CASSQDRSGGTTGELFF.

The V and J genes are TRBV7-2 and TRBJ2-7; the TCRdb call, TRBD2, lacks DNA for checking. This CDR3 has 16 amino acids. Germline CDR1 reads SGHTA; CDR2 reads FQGNSA. CDR3 sequence: CASSLEAGGTTYEQYF.

The V and J genes are TRBV28 and TRBJ1-2; the TRBD1 assignment by TCRdb is unverifiable without DNA. CDR1 is MDHEN, CDR2 SYDVKM, per germline. The CDR3 covers 14 residues. This chain's CDR3 is CASSPKGGPYGYTF.

The chain links TRBV18 to TRBJ2-2; TCRdb outputs TRBD2, but without DNA this stays unchecked. The CDR3 spans 16 residues. CDR1 KGHSH and CDR2 LQKENI come from the germline V gene. This CDR3 reads CASSPGRQGNTGELFF.

The rearrangement joins TRBV6-2 or TRBV6-3 to TRBJ2-5; TCRdb's D call, TRBD1, is unchecked because there is no DNA. The CDR3 covers 16 residues. Per the germline V gene, CDR1 is MNHEY and CDR2 is SVGEGT. The CDR3: CASSYSGRGEQETQYF.

The genes are TRBV29-1 and TRBJ2-2; TCRdb outputs TRBD1, but without DNA this stays unchecked. CDR1 SQVTM and CDR2 ANQGSEA come from the germline V gene. This CDR3 spans 15 amino acids. The CDR3 protein is CSAASGTTNTGELFF.

The chain links TRBV15 to TRBJ1-5; no DNA is available, so the TRBD1 call from TCRdb remains unchecked. The CDR3 length is 14 residues. Looked up from germline, CDR1 is LNHNV and CDR2 is YYDKDF (reference sequence). The CDR3 protein is CATSTGESNQPQHF.

V and J are TRBV4-3 and TRBJ1-1; TCRdb calls TRBD1, which cannot be checked without DNA. CDR1 and CDR2 from the germline V gene are LGHNA and YSLEER. The CDR3 consists of 15 residues. The CDR3 protein is CASTPWIQGYTEAFF.

V gene TRBV7-3 combines with J gene TRBJ2-7; TCRdb names TRBD1, which stays unverified in the absence of DNA. The CDR3 consists of 15 residues. Looked up from germline, CDR1 is SGHTA and CDR2 is FQGTGA. CDR3 residues: CASSLRGQGDYEQYF.